Listed below are T cell receptor beta chains from one sample, sequenced in a study of Graves' ophthalmopathy and Graves' hyperthyroidism. Using its own MiXCR run on the multiplex PCR reads, TCRdb lists one record per CDR3 protein. The data contain just over 600,000 distinct CDR3 sequences, 22% of them singletons. The specimen was peripheral blood. Receptors originate from a woman between 18 and 29 years old with stable Graves' hyperthyroidism. Some clones in this sample may be carry-over from other donors' samples. Both conserved end residues are part of each CDR3.

V: TRBV11-2
J: TRBJ1-1
CDR3: CASSPWGGGTEAFF

V: TRBV24-1
J: TRBJ1-2
CDR3: CATYRAGYGYTF

V: TRBV20-1
J: TRBJ2-5
CDR3: CSARDVWGRQETQYF

V: TRBV6-2/TRBV6-3
J: TRBJ2-7
CDR3: CASSSLGLAGGLLYEQYF

V: TRBV12-3/TRBV12-4
J: TRBJ1-2
CDR3: CASRPAGLYYGYTF

V: TRBV15
J: TRBJ1-3
CDR3: CATSQERLSGNTIYF

V: TRBV2
J: TRBJ2-5
CDR3: CATKPRTSGLETQYF

V: TRBV11-1
J: TRBJ2-7
CDR3: CASSESLGAAYEQYF

V: TRBV27
J: TRBJ1-1
CDR3: CASSSAGWGNTEAFF

V: TRBV30
J: TRBJ1-2
CDR3: CAWSYGLDYGYTF

V: TRBV19
J: TRBJ2-3
CDR3: CASSMDVRDTQYF

V: TRBV20-1
J: TRBJ2-5
CDR3: CSALAGEVGETQYF

V: TRBV4-1
J: TRBJ2-5
CDR3: CASSQGYLGETQYF

V: TRBV19
J: TRBJ2-7
CDR3: CASSGHRRNSIEQYF

V: TRBV6-4
J: TRBJ1-5
CDR3: CASSDSWYQPQHF

V: TRBV29-1
J: TRBJ2-5
CDR3: CSVAPGGMETQYF

V: TRBV11-2
J: TRBJ1-1
CDR3: CASSHGPYNAFF

V: TRBV12-3/TRBV12-4
J: TRBJ1-5
CDR3: CASSPEGGHQPQHF

V: TRBV6-5
J: TRBJ2-5
CDR3: CASSYSGGIQETQYF

V: TRBV12-3/TRBV12-4
J: TRBJ1-5
CDR3: CASRGDGKPQHF

V: TRBV19
J: TRBJ2-7
CDR3: CASTNPRGVPYEQYF

V: TRBV28
J: TRBJ1-1
CDR3: CASSLPGQGNTEAFF

V: TRBV6-1
J: TRBJ1-2
CDR3: CASSGWATSNGYTF

V: TRBV11-2
J: TRBJ2-2
CDR3: CASSLVGASHTGELFF

V: TRBV24-1
J: TRBJ2-5
CDR3: CATSVAMAGEGETQYF

V: TRBV7-9
J: TRBJ2-2
CDR3: CASSWGLAGGELFF

V: TRBV12-3/TRBV12-4
J: TRBJ1-2
CDR3: CASNTDGPNYGYTF

V: TRBV11-1
J: TRBJ1-5
CDR3: CASSTRSLGGSNQPQHF

V: TRBV2
J: TRBJ2-7
CDR3: CARTGTSGADEQYF

V: TRBV6-5
J: TRBJ1-2
CDR3: CASSYSENSGYTF

V: TRBV28
J: TRBJ1-1
CDR3: CASSFRGGALNTEAFF

V: TRBV6-1
J: TRBJ2-3
CDR3: CASIITLTPTDTQYF

V: TRBV12-3/TRBV12-4
J: TRBJ2-7
CDR3: CASTDRGNDHEQYF

V: TRBV2
J: TRBJ2-5
CDR3: CASRNKTGVRETQYF

V: TRBV12-3/TRBV12-4
J: TRBJ1-1
CDR3: CASRLDRSRPEAFF

V: TRBV30
J: TRBJ2-7
CDR3: CAWSQDSLREQYF

V: TRBV11-3
J: TRBJ2-2
CDR3: CASSSSGIAGELFF

V: TRBV4-1
J: TRBJ2-2
CDR3: CASSQAFLTGELFF

V: TRBV7-9
J: TRBJ1-6
CDR3: CASSRDSLSPLHF

V: TRBV30
J: TRBJ1-2
CDR3: CAWRRQGGGGYTF

V: TRBV5-5
J: TRBJ1-6
CDR3: CASRMNRGDDNSPLHF

V: TRBV11-2
J: TRBJ2-2
CDR3: CASSSTGQVATGELFF

V: TRBV30
J: TRBJ2-7
CDR3: CAWRDHRGPEQYF

V: TRBV5-1
J: TRBJ2-2
CDR3: CASSPTGGEDTGELFF

V: TRBV28
J: TRBJ1-1
CDR3: CASSLLRDRCFF